The 27 T cell receptor beta chains reported below all come from one sample, sequenced in a study of radiotherapy plus CTLA-4 blockade in lung cancer (dated by TCRdb to between 2017 and 2018). Receptors were amplified or captured by the immunoSEQ multiplex PCR assay. The immuneACCESS repertoire file appears here via TCRdb, limited to in-frame rearrangements. These files lack a portion of the clones; in checked studies, under half of the deficit traces to unresolved V genes, and the cause of the others is not known. The sample includes 55,000 to 70,000 clones, with roughly four fifths observed a single time. The ten largest clonotypes hold around a sixth of the sample. The sample consisted of peripheral blood, taken from a patient treated with radiotherapy plus ipilimumab. The source of these receptors is a human donor with non-small cell lung cancer who had a complete response to radiotherapy plus ipilimumab.

This sequence joins TRBV5-4 and TRBJ1-5, with TRBD1 matching 7 bases. Trimming cost V 4 bases and J 6 bases; bases outside gene matches: 4. Looked up from germline, CDR1 is SGHNT and CDR2 is YYREEE (reference sequence). This CDR3 contains 13 residues. The CDR3 protein is CASSENRGQPQHF. The CDR3 DNA is TGTGCCAGCAGCGAAAACAGGGGTCAGCCCCAGCATTTT.

In DNA, the CDR3 is TGCGCCAGCAGCTTGGCCCGACAGGGTAATGAAAAACTGTTTTTT. This sequence encodes CASSLARQGNEKLFF. The V call is TRBV5-1, the J call TRBJ1-4; 7 bases match TRBD1. The CDR3 covers 15 residues. V was clipped by 0 bases and J by 4 bases; unmatched bases: 3. Germline V lookup: CDR1 SGHRS, CDR2 YFSETQ.

CDR3 nucleotide sequence: TGTGCCTGGAGTCGGGGGACTAGCGGTAGTTACTCCTACAATGAGCAGTTCTTC. Amino acid sequence: CAWSRGTSGSYSYNEQFF. The chain employs TRBV30 and TRBJ2-1; 11 bases line up with TRBD2. V trimming: 2 bases; J trimming: 0 bases; junction bases outside the gene matches: 9. CDR1 GTSNPN and CDR2 SVGIG come from the germline V gene (reference sequence). The CDR3 is 18 amino acids.

This clone was counted a single time. The chain employs TRBV7-8 and TRBJ2-7, with D maybe TRBD2 (6 bases). The V and J ends lost 4 bases and 2 bases respectively, with 12 bases between them. Germline lookup yields CDR1 SGHVS and CDR2 FQNEAQ. CDR3 length equals 14 residues. CDR3 DNA: TGTGCCAGCAGCTCGTGGGGGGAACCCTACGAGCAGTACGTC. Protein sequence: CASSSWGEPYEQYV.

The V and J genes are TRBV19 and TRBJ1-2; the match to TRBD1 covers 7 bases. Trimming cost V 1 base and J 0 bases; bases outside gene matches: 5. Germline CDR1 reads LNHDA; CDR2 reads SQIVND (reference sequence). The CDR3 contains 16 residues. Here the CDR3 DNA reads TGTGCCAGTAGTATAGGTACAGGGGTCTCTAACTATGGCTACACCTTC. Its translation is CASSIGTGVSNYGYTF.

The chain uses TRBV6-4 and TRBJ1-6, with 7 bases lining up with TRBD1. The CDR3 is made up of 17 amino acids. Germline lookup yields CDR1 MRHNA and CDR2 SNTAGT. V lost 8 bases, J lost 2 bases, and 12 bases stayed unmatched. The CDR3 nucleotides read TGTGCCAGCCCAGGCCCAGAAGGGGGCGCCTATAATTCACCCCTCCACTTT. It yields the protein CASPGPEGGAYNSPLHF.

This chain joins TRBV4-3 and TRBJ1-5, with D possibly matching TRBD1 (5 bases). The V gene lost 0 bases and the J gene lost 9 bases, with 15 bases spanning the gap. CDR1 LGHNA and CDR2 YSLEER come from the germline V gene. The CDR3 contains 15 residues. As DNA, the CDR3 is TGCGCCAGCAGCCAAGAAGGCGGGGCAGATCGGCCCCAGCATTTT. This sequence encodes CASSQEGGADRPQHF.

The CDR3 DNA follows: TGTGCCAGCAGCCCCAATAGCGGAGGGCCTGACAATGAGCAGTTCTTC. Residues: CASSPNSGGPDNEQFF. The chain joins TRBV7-2 to TRBJ2-1, with D possibly matching TRBD2 (6 bases). This CDR3 contains 16 residues. Between the trimmed V and J ends, which lost 5 bases and 5 bases, there was a span of 19 bases. From germline, CDR1 is SGHTA and CDR2 FQGNSA.

V gene TRBV10-2 combines with J gene TRBJ2-3, with D unclear. The CDR3 has 14 residues. Germline CDR1 reads WSHSY; CDR2 reads SAAADI. The V gene lost 6 bases and the J gene lost 2 bases, with 12 bases spanning the gap. CDR3 in DNA: TGCGCCAGCAGGTTACTACGAGTCACAGATACGCAGTATTTT. Protein product: CASRLLRVTDTQYF.

V and J are TRBV18 and TRBJ1-1; D is uncertain. Per germline, CDR1 KGHSH and CDR2 LQKENI. The V end was cut by 1 base, the J end by 8 bases, with 5 bases between. The length of the CDR3 is 11 residues. The CDR3 bases are TGTGCCAGCTCACCACTACAAGAAGCTTTCTTT. Its translation: CASSPLQEAFF.

V is TRBV29-1 and J is TRBJ1-1; D may be TRBD1 (6 bases). Germline CDR1 and CDR2: SQVTM and ANQGSEA. V lost 3 bases and J lost 0, with 14 bases in between. There are 15 residues in the CDR3. CDR3 loop: CSVDVRGIMNTEAFF. CDR3 nucleotide sequence: TGCAGCGTTGATGTAAGGGGGATTATGAACACTGAAGCTTTCTTT. The variable domain in full, with the rest retrieved from reference TRBV29-1 and TRBJ1-1, is SAVISQKPSRDICQRGTSLTIQCQVDSQVTMMFWYRQQPGQSLTLIATANQGSEATYESGFVIDKFPISRPNLTFSTLTVSNMSPEDSSIYLCSVDVRGIMNTEAFFGQGTRLTVV.

The V call is TRBV27, the J call TRBJ1-2; tentative D call: TRBD1 (6 bases). The germline V and J ends were trimmed by 1 base and 8 bases, with 11 bases remaining between them. Germline V CDR1 and CDR2: MNHEY, SMNVEV (reference sequence). The CDR3 consists of 13 residues. CDR3 nucleotide sequence: TGTGCCAGCAGTTTATGGGGGGGCGGGGGCTACACCTTC. It codes for CASSLWGGGGYTF.

This clone was recorded a few times. The chain has TRBV4-3 and TRBJ2-3, with D possibly TRBD2 on 6 matching bases. The CDR3 totals 15 residues. Germline V gene lookup returns CDR1 LGHNA and CDR2 YSLEER. Trimming shortened V by 4 bases and J by 0 bases, and 11 bases separated the two germline ends. The CDR3 DNA reads TGCGCCAGCAGCCTCTCGACTAGAAGCACAGATACGCAGTATTTT. This gives the protein CASSLSTRSTDTQYF.

The genes are TRBV30 and TRBJ1-5, with TRBD1 identical over 9 bases. The CDR3 totals 16 residues. J lost 4 bases, V lost 3 bases, and 10 bases had no gene match. In germline, CDR1 is GTSNPN, CDR2 SVGIG (reference sequence). The CDR3 here is CAWSLRGQGLNQPQHF. The CDR3 DNA is TGTGCCTGGAGCCTTCGGGGACAGGGCCTAAATCAGCCCCAGCATTTT. Looking up the rest from reference TRBV30 and TRBJ1-5 gives the full variable domain: SQTIHQWPATLVQPVGSPLSLECTVEGTSNPNLYWYRQAAGRGLQLLFYSVGIGQISSEVPQNLSASRPQDRQFILSSKKLLLSDSGFYLCAWSLRGQGLNQPQHFGDGTRLSIL.

J is TRBJ1-2 and V is TRBV7-2; 7 positions agree with TRBD1. The CDR3 has 14 amino acids. V lost 4 bases and J lost 2; bases outside the gene matches: 4. Germline CDR1 SGHTA, CDR2 FQGNSA. CDR3 DNA sequence: TGTGCCAGCAGCTCGCGGACAGGAAACTATGGCTACACCTTC. Translation gives CASSSRTGNYGYTF.

The chain joins TRBV7-2 to TRBJ2-3, with 7 nucleotides matching TRBD1. The CDR3 spans 15 residues. Germline lookup yields CDR1 SGHTA and CDR2 FQGNSA. J gave up 0 bases and V 3 bases, and 3 bases lay outside the gene matches. The chain's CDR3 is CASSFPTGSTDTQYF. DNA for the CDR3: TGTGCCAGCAGCTTCCCGACAGGGAGCACAGATACGCAGTATTTT. The whole variable domain, remainder taken from reference TRBV7-2 and TRBJ2-3, is GAGVSQSPSNKVTEKGKDVELRCDPISGHTALYWYRQSLGQGLEFLIYFQGNSAPDKSGLPSDRFSAERTGGSVSTLTIQRTQQEDSAVYLCASSFPTGSTDTQYFGPGTRLTVL.

The rearrangement links TRBV9 to TRBJ1-3, with 10 bases aligning to TRBD1. The junction had 3 bases not matched to a gene; V was cut back by 2 bases and J by 1 base. This CDR3 is 16 amino acids long. Germline lookup yields CDR1 SGDLS and CDR2 YYNGEE. CDR3 sequence (DNA): TGTGCCAGCAGCGTGGGGACAGGGGAGTCTGGAAACACCATATATTTT. It specifies CASSVGTGESGNTIYF.

The rearrangement joins TRBV27 to TRBJ1-2, with unresolved D. The germline V gene has CDR1 MNHEY and CDR2 SMNVEV (reference sequence). The CDR3 has 14 residues. V was shortened by 0 bases and J by 8 bases, with 13 bases between the two germline ends. The CDR3 is CASSLSIKGGGYTF. CDR3 nucleotides: TGTGCCAGCAGTTTATCGATAAAGGGAGGCGGCTACACCTTC.

The count of this clone is one. The gene calls are TRBV30 and TRBJ2-7, with D unresolved. CDR3 length equals 12 residues. Germline CDR1 and CDR2: GTSNPN and SVGIG (reference sequence). V was trimmed by 1 base and J by 3 bases, leaving 7 bases between them. As DNA, the CDR3 is TGTGCCTGGAGTGGGTCGGTCTACGAGCAGTACTTC. Translating it yields CAWSGSVYEQYF.

This clone was picked up a small number of times. V and J are TRBV7-9 and TRBJ1-1, with D unclear. V lost 6 bases and J 11 bases, leaving 16 bases between the germline ends. Germline assignment: CDR1 SEHNR and CDR2 FQNEAQ (reference sequence). The CDR3 sequence is 12 residues long. The CDR3 sequence is CASRGRQEGAFF. DNA of the CDR3: TGTGCCAGCAGAGGCCGCCAGGAGGGTGCTTTCTTT.

V is TRBV2 and J is TRBJ1-5; 7 bases are shared with TRBD1. Germline V gene data show CDR1 as SNHLY and CDR2 as FYNNEI. V lost 5 bases and J lost 1; bases outside the gene matches: 2. The CDR3 length is 14 residues. In DNA, the CDR3 is TGTGCCAGCAGTTGGGGACAGAGCAATCAGCCCCAGCATTTT. Translation: CASSWGQSNQPQHF.

This chain links TRBV9 with TRBJ2-3, with 9 bases identical to TRBD2. Germline CDR1 reads SGDLS; CDR2 reads YYNGEE. V shed 4 bases and J 3 bases; nucleotides not matched to a gene: 12. This CDR3 has 17 amino acids. DNA of the CDR3: TGTGCCAGCAGCTCACTTAGCGGGAGTAGGATGACAGATACGCAGTATTTT. It yields the protein CASSSLSGSRMTDTQYF.

The chain couples TRBV5-5 to TRBJ1-6; perhaps TRBD1 as D (5 bases). Trimming removed 4 bases from V and 6 bases from J, with 17 bases in between. This CDR3 is built from 16 residues. Germline CDR1 reads SGHKS; CDR2 reads YYEKEE (reference sequence). The CDR3 DNA reads as TGTGCCAGCAGCCAGTGGGGGGACCGTTCTAATTCACCCCTCCACTTT. Translating it yields CASSQWGDRSNSPLHF.

The chain combines TRBV4-3 with TRBJ1-2; D is possibly TRBD1 (6 bases). Germline CDR1 LGHNA, CDR2 YSLEER. The CDR3 is made up of 13 amino acids. V gave up 2 bases and J gave up 7 bases, with 11 bases separating them. Here the CDR3 DNA reads TGCGCCAGCAGCCAAACAGGGTCCGGTGGCTACACCTTC. Translating gives CASSQTGSGGYTF.

The chain employs TRBV18 and TRBJ1-2; D might be TRBD1 (6 bases). CDR3 length: 12 amino acids. CDR1 and CDR2 from the germline V gene are KGHSH and LQKENI. V lost 4 bases to trimming and J lost 6 bases, with 9 bases between them. In DNA, the CDR3 is TGTGCCAGCTCACGGGGGGGCGATGGCTACACCTTC. Amino acid sequence: CASSRGGDGYTF.

The rearrangement links TRBV7-2 to TRBJ1-1; D unclear. CDR1 SGHTA and CDR2 FQGNSA come from the germline V gene. Trimming left V 4 bases short and J 5 bases short, with 5 bases between. The CDR3 is made up of 11 amino acids. CDR3 coding DNA: TGTGCCAGCAGCTCGAGGACTGAAGCTTTCTTT. Its protein product is CASSSRTEAFF.

This clone has a single count. This chain connects TRBV18 to TRBJ2-1; D may be TRBD2 (5 bases). Per the germline V gene, CDR1 is KGHSH and CDR2 is LQKENI. The CDR3 spans 15 residues. V lost 3 bases to trimming and J lost 2 bases, with 11 bases between them. CDR3 DNA sequence: TGTGCCAGCTCACCTGAGTGGGGAGCCTACAATGAGCAGTTCTTC. Its translation is CASSPEWGAYNEQFF. The variable domain in full, completed from reference TRBV18 and TRBJ2-1, reads NAGVMQNPRHLVRRRGQEARLRCSPMKGHSHVYWYRQLPEEGLKFMVYLQKENIIDESGMPKERFSAEFPKEGPSILRIQQVVRGDSAAYFCASSPEWGAYNEQFFGPGTRLTVL.